This T cell receptor beta chain came from a study of T cell responses to AZD1222 COVID-19 vaccine. Profiling relied on immunoSEQ multiplex PCR, and the TCRdb table lists in-frame clones only, not all of them. The top ten clones hold 4.1% of a sample with about 150,000 clones, 84% of them seen once. V lost 0 bases and J 3 bases, leaving 11 bases between the germline ends. CDR3 length equals 16 residues. Per the germline V gene, CDR1 is SGHAT and CDR2 is FQNNGV. Material: peripheral blood, obtained on day 0 of AZD1222 vaccination. This chain connects TRBV11-2 to TRBJ1-4, with D hard to call. The TCR comes from an adult in good health. The CDR3 is CASSLESLGPNEKLFF. The CDR3, as DNA: TGTGCCAGCAGCTTAGAATCCCTGGGCCCTAATGAAAAACTGTTTTTT.